Below, 8 T cell receptor beta chains from the same sample are listed, as sequenced in a study of siplizumab effects on memory and regulatory T cells (dated by TCRdb to 2018 to 2020). The library came from the immunoSEQ multiplex PCR assay. As stored in TCRdb, this immuneACCESS dataset retains in-frame rearrangements with V and J assigned. A fraction of the clones does not appear; measured against another copy, unresolved V genes explain less than half of the discrepancy, and the remainder lacks a known reason. Within this sample are about 100,000 clones, with 91% of them counted one time only. About 2.4% of the sample rests with the top ten. Sequencing input: CD4+ T cells sorted from blood. These receptors were obtained from a human donor in good health. Some clones in this sample may be carry-over from other donors' samples.

The chain uses TRBV4-1 and TRBJ2-1, with 7 bases that match TRBD2. CDR3 length: 20 amino acids. Germline CDR1 reads MGHRA; CDR2 reads YSYEKL. The V gene end was trimmed by 0 bases and the J gene end by 0 bases; junction bases not matched to a gene: 14. CDR3 sequence reads: CASSQDGPGAAGSSYNEQFF. CDR3 bases: TGCGCCAGCAGCCAAGATGGGCCAGGCGCAGCGGGAAGCTCCTACAATGAGCAGTTCTTC.

The rearrangement links TRBV5-4 to TRBJ2-3, with TRBD2 matching 7 bases. V was clipped by 2 bases and J by 0 bases; unmatched bases: 6. Germline V gene lookup returns CDR1 SGHNT and CDR2 YYREEE (reference sequence). This CDR3 comprises 16 residues. CDR3 sequence reads: CASSLPPSGSTDTQYF. The DNA of the CDR3 is TGTGCCAGCAGCTTACCCCCTAGCGGTAGCACAGATACGCAGTATTTT.

The gene calls are TRBV10-3 and TRBJ1-5, with 7 bases that match TRBD1. Germline lookup yields CDR1 ENHRY and CDR2 SYGVKD. This CDR3 is built from 13 residues. Losses at the gene ends were 9 bases for V and 5 bases for J; bases not matched to a gene: 7. The DNA of the CDR3 is TGTGCCATTGGGGGGGACAGTGATCAGCCCCAGCATTTT. This gives the protein CAIGGDSDQPQHF.

The chain couples TRBV7-3 to TRBJ1-6; no firm D call. V shed 2 bases and J shed 7 bases, with 6 bases lying between them. Per the germline V gene, CDR1 is SGHTA and CDR2 is FQGTGA. The CDR3 sequence is 13 residues long. CDR3 amino acids: CASSLSGNSPLHF. The CDR3 region has the DNA TGTGCCAGCAGCTTATCGGGGAATTCACCCCTCCACTTT.

The chain combines TRBV18 with TRBJ2-2, with 7 bases aligning to TRBD2. The CDR3 has 15 amino acids. Germline V CDR1 and CDR2: KGHSH, LQKENI. Trimming took 6 bases from V and 4 from J; bases not matched to a gene: 8. CDR3 sequence: CASSRQGGSTGELFF. The CDR3 DNA reads TGTGCCAGCTCTCGTCAGGGAGGGTCCACCGGGGAGCTGTTTTTT.

The rearrangement uses TRBV19 and TRBJ2-3; 7 positions agree with TRBD1. This CDR3 contains 15 residues. The germline V gene encodes CDR1 LNHDA and CDR2 SQIVND (reference sequence). With 10 bases clipped from V and 2 bases from J, the junction kept 12 bases outside the gene matches. CDR3 nucleotide sequence: TGTGCCACTTCCCCAGGTGGGACAGCCACAGATACGCAGTATTTT. Translation: CATSPGGTATDTQYF.

The rearrangement joins TRBV7-9 to TRBJ2-5, with TRBD1 matching over 9 bases. Trimming cost V 5 bases and J 2 bases; bases outside gene matches: 12. The CDR3 has 17 residues. In germline, CDR1 is SEHNR, CDR2 FQNEAQ (reference sequence). The CDR3: CASSLVPGQGIQETQYF. CDR3 in DNA: TGTGCCAGCAGCCTCGTCCCGGGACAGGGAATACAAGAGACCCAGTACTTC.

The J gene is TRBJ1-1, the V gene TRBV28, with TRBD1 identical over 8 bases. Trimming removed 10 bases from V and 3 bases from J; junction bases left unmatched: 7. The CDR3 has 13 residues. Looked up from germline, CDR1 is MDHEN and CDR2 is SYDVKM. The CDR3 DNA reads as TGTGCCATCTCACAGGGGGGGGACACTGAAGCTTTCTTT. Translation gives CAISQGGDTEAFF.